This TCR beta chain was identified in a study of T-cell reconstitution after alpha-beta-depleted transplantation in children. Regarding this clonotype: Its specificity is unknown.

Findings of the study overall: From newly produced T cells came most of the T-cell counts and diversity one year after transplant.

This sample's TCRbeta library carried unique molecular identifier barcodes. Via MiXCR, TCRdb re-called the PCR reads, giving one row per CDR3 protein. This table has around 300,000 distinct CDR3 sequences, 6.5% to 9% appearing once. The TCR was taken from a female patient younger than 10 who had a stem cell transplant for Fanconi anemia, so the T cells may come from the graft donor. The sequencing here drew on peripheral blood, taken 360 days after TCRalphabeta/CD19-depleted stem cell transplant.

CDR3 loop: CSAGQGFQETQYF. The DNA for the CDR3 is TGCAGTGCTGGCCAGGGATTCCAAGAGACCCAGTACTTC. The chain uses TRBV20-1 and TRBJ2-5; TRBD1 is a possible D gene (5 bases). Germline CDR1 reads DFQATT; CDR2 reads SNEGSKA (reference sequence). Deletions cut 5 bases from V and 1 base from J, with 11 bases between. The CDR3 contains 13 residues.